This T cell receptor beta chain was recorded in a study of blood T cell repertoires in COVID-19. Clones were read by immunoSEQ multiplex PCR, and TCRdb kept only the in-frame ones, dropping some. The sample shows tens of thousands of clones, 76% of them seen only once. This clone was picked up one time. The germline CDR1 and CDR2 sequences are LGHDT and YNNKEL (reference sequence). The V gene end was trimmed by 1 base and the J gene end by 6 bases; junction bases not matched to a gene: 6. The CDR3 is 15 residues long. The specimen was peripheral blood. The V gene is TRBV3-1 (or the pseudogene TRBV3-2), the J gene TRBJ1-2; 9 bases are a match to TRBD1. The sequence was collected from a woman older than 75 with acute or convalescent COVID-19. The CDR3: CASSQGPTGGNGYTF. The DNA of the CDR3 is TGTGCCAGCAGCCAAGGACCCACAGGGGGCAATGGCTACACCTTC.